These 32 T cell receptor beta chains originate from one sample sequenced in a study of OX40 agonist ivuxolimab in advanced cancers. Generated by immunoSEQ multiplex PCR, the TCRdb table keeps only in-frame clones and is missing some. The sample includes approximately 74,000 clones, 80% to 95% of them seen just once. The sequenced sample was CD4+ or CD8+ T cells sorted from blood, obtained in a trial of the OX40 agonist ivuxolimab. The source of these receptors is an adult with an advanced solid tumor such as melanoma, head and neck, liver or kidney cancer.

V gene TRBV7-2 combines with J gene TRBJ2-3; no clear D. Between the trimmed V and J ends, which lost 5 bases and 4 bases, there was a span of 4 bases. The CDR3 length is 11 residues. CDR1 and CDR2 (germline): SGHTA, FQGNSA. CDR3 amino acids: CASSLSDTQYF. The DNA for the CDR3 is TGTGCCAGCAGCCTTTCAGATACGCAGTATTTT.

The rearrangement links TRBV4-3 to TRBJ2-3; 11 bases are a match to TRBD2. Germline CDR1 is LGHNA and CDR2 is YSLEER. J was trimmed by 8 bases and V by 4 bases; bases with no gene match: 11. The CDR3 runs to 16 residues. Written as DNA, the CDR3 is TGCGCCAGCAGCCTACGACTAGCGGGATCTCAGAGTACGCAGTATTTT. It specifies CASSLRLAGSQSTQYF.

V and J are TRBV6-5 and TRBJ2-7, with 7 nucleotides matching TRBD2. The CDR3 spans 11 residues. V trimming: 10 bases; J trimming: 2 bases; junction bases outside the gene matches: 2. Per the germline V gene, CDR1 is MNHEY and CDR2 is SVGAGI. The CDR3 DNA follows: TGTGCCACGGGGGGAGCCTACGAGCAGTACTTC. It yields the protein CATGGAYEQYF.

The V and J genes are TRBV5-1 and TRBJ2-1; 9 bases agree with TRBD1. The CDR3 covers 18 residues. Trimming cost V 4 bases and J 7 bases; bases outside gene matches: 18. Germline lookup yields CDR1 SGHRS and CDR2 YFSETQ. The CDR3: CASSKISWTGEPRNEQFF. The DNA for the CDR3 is TGCGCCAGCAGCAAGATTAGCTGGACAGGGGAACCGAGGAATGAGCAGTTCTTC. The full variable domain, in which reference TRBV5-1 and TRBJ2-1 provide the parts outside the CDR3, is KAGVTQTPRYLIKTRGQQVTLSCSPISGHRSVSWYQQTPGQGLQFLFEYFSETQRNKGNFPGRFSGRQFSNSRSEMNVSTLELGDSALYLCASSKISWTGEPRNEQFFGPGTRLTVL.

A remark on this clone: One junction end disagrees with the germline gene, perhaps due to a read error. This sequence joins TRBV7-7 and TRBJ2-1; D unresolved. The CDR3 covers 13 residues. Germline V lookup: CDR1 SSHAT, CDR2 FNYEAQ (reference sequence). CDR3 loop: CASSLGAWDEQFF. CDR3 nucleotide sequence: TGTGCTAGCAGCTTAGGCGCCTGGGATGAGCAGTTCTTC.

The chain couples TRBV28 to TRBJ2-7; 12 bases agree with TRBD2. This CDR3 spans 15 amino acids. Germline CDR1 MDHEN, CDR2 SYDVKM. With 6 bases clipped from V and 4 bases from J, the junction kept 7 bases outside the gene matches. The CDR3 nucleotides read TGTGCCAGCAGGACTAGCGGGAGTCTAGCGTACGAGCAGTACTTC. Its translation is CASRTSGSLAYEQYF.

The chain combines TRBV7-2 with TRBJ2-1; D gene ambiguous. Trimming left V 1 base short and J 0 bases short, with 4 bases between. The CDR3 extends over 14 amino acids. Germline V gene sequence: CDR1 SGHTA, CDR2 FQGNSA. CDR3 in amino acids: CASSLGTSYNEQFF. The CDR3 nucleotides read TGTGCCAGCAGCTTAGGGACCTCCTACAATGAGCAGTTCTTC.

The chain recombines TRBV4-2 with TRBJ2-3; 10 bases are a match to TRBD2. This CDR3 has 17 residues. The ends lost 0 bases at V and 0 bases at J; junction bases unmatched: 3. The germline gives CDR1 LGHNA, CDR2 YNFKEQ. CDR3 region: CASSQESSGRSTDTQYF. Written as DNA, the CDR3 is TGTGCCAGCAGCCAAGAGAGTAGCGGGAGGAGCACAGATACGCAGTATTTT.

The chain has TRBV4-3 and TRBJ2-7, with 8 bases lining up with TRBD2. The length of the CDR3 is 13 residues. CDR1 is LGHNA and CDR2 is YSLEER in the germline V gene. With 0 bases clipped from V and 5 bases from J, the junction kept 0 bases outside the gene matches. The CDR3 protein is CASSQERGDEQYF. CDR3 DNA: TGCGCCAGCAGCCAAGAGCGGGGGGACGAGCAGTACTTC.

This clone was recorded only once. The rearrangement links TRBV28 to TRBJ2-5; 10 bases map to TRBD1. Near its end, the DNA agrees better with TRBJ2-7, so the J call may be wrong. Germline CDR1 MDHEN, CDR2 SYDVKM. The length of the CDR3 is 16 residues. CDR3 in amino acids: CASSLGTGATLNEQYF. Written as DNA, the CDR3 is TGTGCCAGCAGTTTAGGGACAGGGGCTACTTTGAACGAGCAGTACTTC.

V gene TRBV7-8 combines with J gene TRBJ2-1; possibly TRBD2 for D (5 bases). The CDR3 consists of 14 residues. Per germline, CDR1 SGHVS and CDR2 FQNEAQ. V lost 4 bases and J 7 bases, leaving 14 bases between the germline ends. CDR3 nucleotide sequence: TGTGCCAGCAGCTCGGGCCCAAGGAGGAATGAGCAGTTCTTC. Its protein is CASSSGPRRNEQFF.

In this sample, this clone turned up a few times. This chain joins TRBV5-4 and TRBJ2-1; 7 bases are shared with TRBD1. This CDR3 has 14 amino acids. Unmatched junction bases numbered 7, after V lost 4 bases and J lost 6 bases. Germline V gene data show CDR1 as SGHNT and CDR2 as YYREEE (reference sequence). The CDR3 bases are TGTGCCAGCAGCAAACGGGACAGCTCCAATGAGCAGTTCTTC. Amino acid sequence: CASSKRDSSNEQFF.

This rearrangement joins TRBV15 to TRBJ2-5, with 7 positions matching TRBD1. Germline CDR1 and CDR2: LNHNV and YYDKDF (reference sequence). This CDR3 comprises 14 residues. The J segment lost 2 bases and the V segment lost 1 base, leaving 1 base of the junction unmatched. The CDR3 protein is CATSRGDRQETQYF. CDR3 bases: TGTGCCACCAGCAGAGGGGACAGACAAGAGACCCAGTACTTC.

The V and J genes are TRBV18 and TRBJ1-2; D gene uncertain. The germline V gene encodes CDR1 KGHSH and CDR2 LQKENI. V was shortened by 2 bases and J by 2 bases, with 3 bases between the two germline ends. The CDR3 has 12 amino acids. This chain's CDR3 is CASSPTNYGYTF. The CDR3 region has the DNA TGTGCCAGCTCACCAACGAACTATGGCTACACCTTC.

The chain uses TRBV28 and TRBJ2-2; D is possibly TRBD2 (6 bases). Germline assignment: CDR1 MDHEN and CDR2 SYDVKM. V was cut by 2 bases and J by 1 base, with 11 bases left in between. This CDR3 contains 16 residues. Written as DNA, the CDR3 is TGTGCCAGCAGTTTAGGTCTAGCGCGGAACACCGGGGAGCTGTTTTTT. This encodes CASSLGLARNTGELFF.

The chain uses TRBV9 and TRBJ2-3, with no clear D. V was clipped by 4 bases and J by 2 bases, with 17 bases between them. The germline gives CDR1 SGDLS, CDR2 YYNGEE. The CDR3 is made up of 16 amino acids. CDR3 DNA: TGTGCCAGCAGCCCGCGCATTGACTCCATCACAGATACGCAGTATTTT. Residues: CASSPRIDSITDTQYF.

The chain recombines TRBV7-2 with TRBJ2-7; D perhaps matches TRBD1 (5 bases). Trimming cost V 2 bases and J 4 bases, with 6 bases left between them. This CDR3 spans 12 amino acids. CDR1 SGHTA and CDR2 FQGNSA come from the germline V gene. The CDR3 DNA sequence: TGTGCCAGCAGCTTACAGGGATACGAGCAGTACTTC. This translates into CASSLQGYEQYF.

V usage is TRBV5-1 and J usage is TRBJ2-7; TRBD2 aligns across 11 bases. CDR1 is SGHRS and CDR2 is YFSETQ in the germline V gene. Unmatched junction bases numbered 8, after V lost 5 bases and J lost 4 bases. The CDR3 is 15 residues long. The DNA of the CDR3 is TGCGCCAGCAGTTACACTAGCGGGAGTCGTTACGAGCAGTACTTC. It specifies CASSYTSGSRYEQYF. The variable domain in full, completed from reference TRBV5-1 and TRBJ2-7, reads KAGVTQTPRYLIKTRGQQVTLSCSPISGHRSVSWYQQTPGQGLQFLFEYFSETQRNKGNFPGRFSGRQFSNSRSEMNVSTLELGDSALYLCASSYTSGSRYEQYFGPGTRLTVT.

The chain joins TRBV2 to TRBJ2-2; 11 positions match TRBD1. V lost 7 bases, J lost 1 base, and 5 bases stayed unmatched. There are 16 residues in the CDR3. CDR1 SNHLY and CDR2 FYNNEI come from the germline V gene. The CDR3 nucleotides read TGTGCCAGCAAGGGGACAGGGGGATTGAACACCGGGGAGCTGTTTTTT. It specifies CASKGTGGLNTGELFF.

The CDR3 protein is CASRTGTFVAGELFF. The CDR3 nucleotides read TGTGCCAGCAGGACCGGGACCTTCGTCGCCGGGGAGCTGTTTTTT. The rearrangement links TRBV2 to TRBJ2-2; perhaps D is TRBD1 or TRBD2 (5 bases each). From germline, CDR1 is SNHLY and CDR2 FYNNEI. The CDR3 is 15 residues long. The V gene lost 6 bases and the J gene lost 6 bases, with 17 bases spanning the gap.

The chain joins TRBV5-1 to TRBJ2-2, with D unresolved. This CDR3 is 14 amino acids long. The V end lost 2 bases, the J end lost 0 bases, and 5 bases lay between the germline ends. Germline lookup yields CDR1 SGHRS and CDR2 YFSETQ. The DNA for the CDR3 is TGCGCCAGCAGCTTTTGGTCGAACACCGGGGAGCTGTTTTTT. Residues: CASSFWSNTGELFF.

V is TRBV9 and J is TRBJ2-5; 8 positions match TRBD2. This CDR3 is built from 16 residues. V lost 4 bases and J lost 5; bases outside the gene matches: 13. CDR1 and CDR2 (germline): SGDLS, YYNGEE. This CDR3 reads CASSTGGTSFVETQYF. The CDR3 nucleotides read TGTGCCAGCAGCACTGGCGGGACTAGTTTTGTGGAGACCCAGTACTTC.

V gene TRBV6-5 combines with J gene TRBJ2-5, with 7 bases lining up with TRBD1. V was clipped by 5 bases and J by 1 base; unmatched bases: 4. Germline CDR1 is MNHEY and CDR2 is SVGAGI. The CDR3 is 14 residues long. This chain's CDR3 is CASSTRDSQETQYF. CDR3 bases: TGTGCCAGCAGTACCCGGGACAGCCAAGAGACCCAGTACTTC.

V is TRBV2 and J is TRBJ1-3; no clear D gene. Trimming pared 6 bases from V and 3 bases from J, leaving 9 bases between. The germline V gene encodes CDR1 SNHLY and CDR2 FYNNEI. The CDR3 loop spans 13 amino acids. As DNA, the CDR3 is TGTGCCAGCAGACTAGGCTATGGAAACACCATATATTTT. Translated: CASRLGYGNTIYF.

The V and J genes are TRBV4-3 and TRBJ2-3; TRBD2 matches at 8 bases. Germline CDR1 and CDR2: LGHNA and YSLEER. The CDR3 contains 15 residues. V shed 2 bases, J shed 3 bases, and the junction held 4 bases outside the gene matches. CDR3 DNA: TGCGCCAGCAGCCAACGACTAGCGCTAACAGATACGCAGTATTTT. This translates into CASSQRLALTDTQYF.

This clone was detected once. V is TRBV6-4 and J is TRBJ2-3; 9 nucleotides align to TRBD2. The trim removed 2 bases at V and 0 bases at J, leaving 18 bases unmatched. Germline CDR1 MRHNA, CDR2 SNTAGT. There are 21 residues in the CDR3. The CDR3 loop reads CASSDTKREVLLAVSTDTQYF. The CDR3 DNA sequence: TGTGCCAGCAGTGACACGAAGCGGGAGGTCCTTTTGGCTGTTAGCACAGATACGCAGTATTTT.

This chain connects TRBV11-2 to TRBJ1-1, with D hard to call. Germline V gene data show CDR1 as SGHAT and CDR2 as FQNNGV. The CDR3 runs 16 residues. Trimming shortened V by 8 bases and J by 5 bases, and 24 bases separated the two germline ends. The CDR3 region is CASGPWPSGSRTEAFF. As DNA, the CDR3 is TGTGCCAGCGGTCCCTGGCCGTCCGGGTCTCGTACTGAAGCTTTCTTT.

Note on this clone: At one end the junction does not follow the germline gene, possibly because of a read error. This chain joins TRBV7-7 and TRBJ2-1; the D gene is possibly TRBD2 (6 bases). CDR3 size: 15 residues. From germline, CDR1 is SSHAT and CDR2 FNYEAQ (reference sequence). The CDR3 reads CASSLSAGTYNEQFF. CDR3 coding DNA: TGTGCTAGCAGCTTATCGGCGGGAACCTACAATGAGCAGTTCTTC.

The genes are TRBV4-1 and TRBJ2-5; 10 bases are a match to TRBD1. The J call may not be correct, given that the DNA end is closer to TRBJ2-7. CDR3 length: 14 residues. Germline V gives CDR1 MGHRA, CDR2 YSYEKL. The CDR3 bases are TGCGCCAGCAGCACGGGACAGGGGTCCTACGAGCAGTACTTC. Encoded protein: CASSTGQGSYEQYF.

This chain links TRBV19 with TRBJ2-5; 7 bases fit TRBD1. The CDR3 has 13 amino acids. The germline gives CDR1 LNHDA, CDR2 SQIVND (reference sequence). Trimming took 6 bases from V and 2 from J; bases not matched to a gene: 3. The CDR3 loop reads CASSDRAQETQYF. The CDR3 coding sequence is TGTGCCAGTAGCGACAGGGCGCAAGAGACCCAGTACTTC.

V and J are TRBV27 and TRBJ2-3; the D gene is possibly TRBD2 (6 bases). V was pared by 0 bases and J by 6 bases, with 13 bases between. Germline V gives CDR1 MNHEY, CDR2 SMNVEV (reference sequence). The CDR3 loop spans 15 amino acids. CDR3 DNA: TGTGCCAGCAGTTTATCAAGGCGGGCGGGGGATACGCAGTATTTT. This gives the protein CASSLSRRAGDTQYF.

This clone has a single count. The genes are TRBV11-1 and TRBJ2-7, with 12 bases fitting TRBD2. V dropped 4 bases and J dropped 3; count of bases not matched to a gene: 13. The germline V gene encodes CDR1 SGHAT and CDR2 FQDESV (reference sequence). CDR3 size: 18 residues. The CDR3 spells CASSSVQTRLAGVYEQYF. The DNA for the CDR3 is TGTGCCAGCAGCTCAGTGCAAACACGACTAGCGGGAGTCTACGAGCAGTACTTC.